This TCR beta chain was retrieved from a study of cytomegalovirus exposure and HLA in healthy donors. The PCR used 60 Vbeta and 13 Jbeta primers. Assay used: immunoSEQ multiplex PCR; TCRdb lists only in-frame clones, some missing. The repertoire has 95,000 to 150,000 clones, roughly 80% of them found once; the top ten carry 8.8%. V trimming: 5 bases; J trimming: 9 bases; junction bases outside the gene matches: 10. CDR1 and CDR2 (germline): SGHVS, FNYEAQ. The CDR3 contains 17 residues. This TCR was recovered from a female donor in good health and CMV-seropositive. Sequencing used PBMCs. The chain links TRBV7-6 to TRBJ2-1, with 16 bases lining up with TRBD2. CDR3 nucleotides: TGTGCCAGCAGCAACGCGGGACTAGCGGGGGGGAATGGTGAGCAGTTCTTC. Protein: CASSNAGLAGGNGEQFF.